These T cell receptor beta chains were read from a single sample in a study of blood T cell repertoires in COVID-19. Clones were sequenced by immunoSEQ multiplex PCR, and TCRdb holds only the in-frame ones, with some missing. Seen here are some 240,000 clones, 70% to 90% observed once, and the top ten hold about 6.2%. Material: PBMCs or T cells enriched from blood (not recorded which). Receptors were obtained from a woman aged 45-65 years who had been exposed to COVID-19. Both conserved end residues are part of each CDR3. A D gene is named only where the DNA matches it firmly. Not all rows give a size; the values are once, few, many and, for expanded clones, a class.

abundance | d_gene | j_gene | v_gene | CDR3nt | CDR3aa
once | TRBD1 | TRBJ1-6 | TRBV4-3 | TGCGCCAGTTCAGGGGGCGCCTATAATTCACCCCTCCACTTT | CASSGGAYNSPLHF
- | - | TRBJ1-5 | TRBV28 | TGTGCCAGCAGTTTAACAGGACGGGTCAATCAGCCCCAGCATTTT | CASSLTGRVNQPQHF
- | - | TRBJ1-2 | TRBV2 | TGTGCCAGCAGTGAGAGGCAGAACTATGGCTACACCTTC | CASSERQNYGYTF
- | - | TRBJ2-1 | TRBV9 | TGTGCCAGCAGCGTTCAGAGCCCGGTGTATGGGAGAGACAATGAGCAGTTCTTC | CASSVQSPVYGRDNEQFF
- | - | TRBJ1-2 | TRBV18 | TGTGCCAGCTCACCGGCGACAGCCCTAGGGTATGGCTACACCTTC | CASSPATALGYGYTF
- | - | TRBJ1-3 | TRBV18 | TGTGCCAGCTCACCAGCTCTGGACAGTATTAACGGATATTTT | CASSPALDSINGYF
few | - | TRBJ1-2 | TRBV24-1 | TGTGCCACCAGTGGATCCAGCGCCCTACGCGGCTACACCTTC | CATSGSSALRGYTF
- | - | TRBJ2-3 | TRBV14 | TGTGCCAGCAGCCCCGCCCTAGGACAGCCTAGCACAGATACGCAGTATTTT | CASSPALGQPSTDTQYF
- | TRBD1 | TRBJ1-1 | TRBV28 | TGTGCCAGCAGTTCGACAGGGGGCAGTACTGAAGCTTTCTTT | CASSSTGGSTEAFF
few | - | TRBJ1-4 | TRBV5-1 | TGCGCCAGCAGGGGGGGAACTAATGAAAAACTGTTTTTT | CASRGGTNEKLFF
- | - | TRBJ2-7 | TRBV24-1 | TGTGCCACCAGTGATTTGCCGGGGGTTTACGAGCAGTACTTC | CATSDLPGVYEQYF
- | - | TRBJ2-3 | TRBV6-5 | TGTGCCAGCACTACCGTCCCTCGGGGGGATACGCAGTATTTT | CASTTVPRGDTQYF
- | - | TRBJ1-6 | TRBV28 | TGTGCCAGCAGTTTTGTGGACACGGAATCACCCCTCCACTTT | CASSFVDTESPLHF
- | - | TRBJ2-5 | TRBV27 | TGTGCCAGCAGGGAAGGGCAGGGGAGCCAAGAGACCCAGTACTTC | CASREGQGSQETQYF
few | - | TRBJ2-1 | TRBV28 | TGTGCCAGCAGCGGAGGCCGAAATGAGCAGTTCTTC | CASSGGRNEQFF
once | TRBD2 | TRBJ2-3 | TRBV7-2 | TGTGCCAGCAGTTCCCGCGGGGGACTGGCTACGCAGTATTTT | CASSSRGGLATQYF
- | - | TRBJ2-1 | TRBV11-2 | TGTGCCAGCAGCTTACGTTTGAGGATTCGGACCTACAATGAGCAGTTCTTC | CASSLRLRIRTYNEQFF